This T cell receptor (beta chain) stems from a study of cytomegalovirus exposure and HLA in healthy donors. In the study overall: Counted in an early data release were approximately 85 million unique TCRs from HLA-typed donors. Findings and caveats of the study: The authors excluded some V segments, including TRBV6-2 and TRBV6-3, as indistinguishable.

Everyone who donated was a healthy bone marrow donor. As concerns this clone: The antigen is undetermined.

Use of 60 Vbeta and 13 Jbeta primers characterized the PCR. Assay used: immunoSEQ multiplex PCR; TCRdb lists only in-frame clones, some missing. The table includes about 250,000 clones, roughly 80% detected once. Deletions cut 6 bases from V and 5 bases from J, with 24 bases between. There are 17 residues in the CDR3. Germline lookup yields CDR1 SGHAT and CDR2 FQDESV (reference sequence). Source material: PBMCs. J is TRBJ2-3 and V is TRBV11-1; TRBD2 is a possible D gene (7 bases). The sequence was obtained from a girl aged 2-15 years in good health and CMV-seronegative. CDR3 coding DNA: TGTGCCAGCAGGGGGACTCGGACCGGGGGGCCGGGAGATACGCAGTATTTT. This translates into CASRGTRTGGPGDTQYF.